These T cell receptor beta chains were read from a single sample in a study of blood T cell repertoires in COVID-19. Method: immunoSEQ multiplex PCR; TCRdb's copy keeps in-frame clones and lacks some. This table holds approximately 300,000 clones, around 86% found once. Sequencing used peripheral blood. Receptors were obtained from a middle-aged man with active or convalescent COVID-19. The CDR3 runs from the conserved cysteine through the conserved F or W. Each record gives: V gene, clone size, D gene, J gene, CDR3 protein, CDR3 DNA. D genes are given only for firm matches. Clone size is stated in some rows and not others, as once, few, many or a class when expanded.

TRBV7-2	.	TRBD1	TRBJ1-1	CASSLGQANTEAFF	TGTGCCAGCAGCCTCGGACAGGCCAACACTGAAGCTTTCTTT
TRBV7-2	.	TRBD1	TRBJ1-2	CASSPGQGFGYTF	TGTGCCAGCAGCCCCGGACAGGGGTTTGGCTACACCTTC
TRBV9	.	.	TRBJ2-1	CASSVGLGNEQFF	TGTGCCAGCAGCGTGGGACTGGGGAATGAGCAGTTCTTC
TRBV5-4	.	TRBD1	TRBJ1-1	CASSLARTGGTEAFF	TGTGCCAGCAGCTTGGCCCGGACAGGGGGCACTGAAGCTTTCTTT
TRBV30	.	TRBD1	TRBJ2-7	CAWNRYGTDPYEQYF	TGTGCCTGGAACAGATACGGGACAGACCCTTACGAGCAGTACTTC
TRBV9	.	.	TRBJ1-5	CASSVDSRRGQPQHF	TGTGCCAGCAGCGTAGATAGTAGGAGGGGTCAGCCCCAGCATTTT
TRBV4-1	.	.	TRBJ2-5	CASSQDPGNVETQYF	TGCGCCAGCAGCCAAGACCCGGGGAACGTGGAGACCCAGTACTTC
TRBV5-1	.	TRBD1	TRBJ2-1	CASSRTGRGDEQFF	TGCGCCAGCAGCCGGACAGGAAGGGGCGATGAGCAGTTCTTC
TRBV5-1	.	TRBD1	TRBJ2-7	CASSSGGQVLYEQYF	TGCGCCAGCAGCTCCGGGGGACAGGTACTCTACGAGCAGTACTTC
TRBV6-5	.	.	TRBJ1-2	CASSYSGTNNYGYTF	TGTGCCAGCAGTTACTCCGGGACAAATAACTATGGCTACACCTTC
TRBV7-9	.	TRBD1	TRBJ1-1	CASSRAGRGLTEAFF	TGTGCCAGCAGCCGGGCGGGCAGGGGGCTTACTGAAGCTTTCTTT
TRBV5-1	.	.	TRBJ1-2	CASSLRGAGNYGYTF	TGCGCCAGCAGCTTGCGCGGGGCCGGTAACTATGGCTACACCTTC
TRBV6-6	.	TRBD1	TRBJ1-4	CASSLGGQGLTNEKLFF	TGTGCCAGCAGTCTCGGGGGACAGGGACTGACTAATGAAAAACTGTTTTTT
TRBV7-6	.	TRBD2	TRBJ2-2	CASNPLAGGTGELFF	TGTGCCAGCAACCCCCTTGCGGGGGGCACCGGGGAGCTGTTTTTT
TRBV2	.	TRBD2	TRBJ2-3	CASTAGLGVSDTQYF	TGTGCCAGCACTGCGGGACTAGGAGTTTCAGATACGCAGTATTTT
TRBV24-1	.	TRBD1	TRBJ2-5	CATSDLGTGGGQETQYF	TGTGCCACCAGTGATTTGGGGACAGGGGGCGGCCAAGAGACCCAGTACTTC
TRBV2	.	TRBD1	TRBJ1-5	CASSQTGEDQPQHF	TGTGCCAGCAGCCAGACAGGGGAGGATCAGCCCCAGCATTTT
TRBV5-1	.	TRBD1	TRBJ1-1	CASSETGTGVMTEAFF	TGCGCCAGCAGCGAGACCGGGACAGGGGTTATGACTGAAGCTTTCTTT
TRBV13	.	.	TRBJ1-2	CASSQGRGNYGYTF	TGTGCCAGCAGCCAAGGGCGGGGAAACTATGGCTACACCTTC
TRBV2	few	TRBD1	TRBJ2-3	CASSVLTGELTGTQYF	TGTGCCAGCAGCGTTCTAACAGGGGAATTAACTGGTACGCAGTATTTT
TRBV11-1	.	TRBD1	TRBJ2-5	CASSFRTGQETQYF	TGTGCCAGCAGCTTTCGGACAGGGCAAGAGACCCAGTACTTC
TRBV5-4	.	.	TRBJ1-2	CASSLALGADGYTF	TGTGCCAGCAGCTTGGCCTTGGGGGCGGATGGCTACACCTTC
TRBV2	.	.	TRBJ1-1	CASSVLQNTEAFF	TGTGCCAGCAGTGTCTTACAGAACACTGAAGCTTTCTTT
TRBV19	.	TRBD1	TRBJ1-6	CASSKTGEGSPLHF	TGTGCCAGTAGTAAGACAGGGGAGGGTTCACCCCTCCACTTT
TRBV6-5	.	TRBD1	TRBJ2-1	CASSQRQGDLDEQFF	TGTGCCAGCAGCCAGAGGCAGGGGGATTTGGATGAGCAGTTCTTC
TRBV5-1	.	TRBD1	TRBJ1-5	CASIVALDRVEQPQHF	TGCGCCAGCATAGTTGCTCTCGACAGGGTAGAACAGCCCCAGCATTTT
TRBV9	.	.	TRBJ2-2	CASSLSTGELFF	TGTGCCAGCAGCCTCAGCACCGGGGAGCTGTTTTTT
TRBV13	.	TRBD2	TRBJ2-1	CASSLGLAGYNEQFF	TGTGCCAGCAGCTTGGGACTAGCGGGGTACAATGAGCAGTTCTTC
TRBV6-1	.	TRBD1	TRBJ1-2	CASSGGWDRGNYGYTF	TGTGCCAGCAGTGGAGGATGGGACAGGGGAAACTATGGCTACACCTTC
TRBV18	.	TRBD2	TRBJ2-7	CASSPTSGEQYF	TGTGCCAGCTCACCGACTAGCGGAGAGCAGTACTTC
TRBV28	.	.	TRBJ2-7	CASSLRYEQYF	TGTGCCAGCAGTTTACGGTACGAGCAGTACTTC
TRBV28	.	.	TRBJ2-5	CASRSWGGGETQYF	TGTGCCAGCAGGAGTTGGGGGGGCGGGGAGACCCAGTACTTC
TRBV11-2	.	TRBD2	TRBJ2-4	CASSSRGGPKNIQYF	TGTGCCAGCAGCTCCCGGGGGGGGCCCAAAAACATTCAGTACTTC
TRBV28	.	.	TRBJ1-6	CASSRSSYNSPLHF	TGTGCCAGCAGTCGGAGCTCCTATAATTCACCCCTCCACTTT
TRBV5-1	few	TRBD1	TRBJ1-1	CASIKGQGETEAFF	TGCGCCAGCATTAAGGGACAGGGTGAAACTGAAGCTTTCTTT
TRBV5-1	.	.	TRBJ1-3	CASSPDDSYGNTIYF	TGCGCCAGCAGCCCCGACGACAGTTATGGAAACACCATATATTTT
TRBV15	.	TRBD1	TRBJ1-6	CATSAQGQGSPLHF	TGTGCCACCAGCGCGCAGGGACAGGGTTCACCCCTCCACTTT
TRBV27	.	TRBD2	TRBJ2-1	CASRTSGRLYNEQFF	TGTGCCAGCAGGACTAGCGGGAGGTTGTACAATGAGCAGTTCTTC
TRBV4-3	few	.	TRBJ1-2	CASSQDRVIYGYTF	TGCGCCAGCAGCCAAGACAGGGTGATCTATGGCTACACCTTC
TRBV5-6	.	.	TRBJ2-3	CASSLEQGTDTQYF	TGTGCCAGCAGCTTGGAACAGGGCACAGATACGCAGTATTTT
TRBV7-2	once	.	TRBJ2-1	CASSLEDSGQFF	TGTGCCAGCAGCTTAGAGGACTCCGGGCAGTTCTTC
TRBV5-1	.	.	TRBJ2-3	CASSLGGRSTDTQYF	TGCGCCAGCAGCTTGGGAGGGCGAAGCACAGATACGCAGTATTTT
TRBV24-1	.	TRBD1	TRBJ2-1	CATSLPGQFFGNEQFF	TGTGCCACCTCTCTCCCGGGACAGTTCTTTGGCAATGAGCAGTTCTTC
TRBV29-1	.	TRBD2	TRBJ2-5	CSVEAGDYKGHF	TGCAGCGTTGAAGCGGGGGACTACAAAGGACACTTC
TRBV7-2	few	TRBD1	TRBJ1-2	CASSLVQGASGYTF	TGTGCCAGCAGCTTAGTGCAGGGGGCGTCTGGCTACACCTTC
TRBV25-1	.	.	TRBJ2-2	CASSELSSVTGELFF	TGTGCCAGCAGTGAATTATCGAGTGTTACCGGGGAGCTGTTTTTT
TRBV6-1	.	.	TRBJ2-1	CASSEWGGPYNEQFF	TGTGCCAGCAGTGAGTGGGGGGGCCCCTACAATGAGCAGTTCTTC